This passage covers 25 T cell receptor beta chains from one sample sequenced in a study of blood T cell repertoires in COVID-19. The repertoire was sequenced with immunoSEQ multiplex PCR; TCRdb's copy has only in-frame clones and lacks some. The sample records tens of thousands of clones, roughly 79% being singletons. Sequenced input: peripheral blood. The source of these receptors is a woman aged 70-85 years with acute or convalescent COVID-19.

This sequence joins TRBV7-2 and TRBJ2-7; 10 bases are a match to TRBD2. The V gene's germline CDR1 is SGHTA and CDR2 FQGNSA. J lost 1 base, V lost 3 bases, and 3 bases had no gene match. The CDR3 loop spans 15 amino acids. Written as DNA, the CDR3 is TGTGCCAGCAGCTTCGGACTAGCGGCTTCCTACGAGCAGTACTTC. It encodes CASSFGLAASYEQYF.

This chain joins TRBV9 and TRBJ1-6, with 9 bases fitting TRBD1. The V gene's germline CDR1 is SGDLS and CDR2 YYNGEE. The CDR3 length is 17 residues. V gave up 3 bases and J gave up 0 bases; unmatched junction bases: 4. The CDR3 here is CASSDPTGGSYNSPLHF. In DNA, the CDR3 is TGTGCCAGCAGCGATCCGACAGGGGGCTCCTATAATTCACCCCTCCACTTT.

This clone was recorded a few times. The chain employs TRBV30 and TRBJ1-5; 10 bases match TRBD1. This CDR3 region has 14 residues. V trimming: 0 bases; J trimming: 9 bases; junction bases outside the gene matches: 5. The germline CDR1 and CDR2 sequences are GTSNPN and SVGIG (reference sequence). Here the CDR3 DNA reads TGTGCCTGGAGTGTAGACAGGGGGCACGGGCCCCAGCATTTT. Translation gives CAWSVDRGHGPQHF. The whole variable domain, filled in from reference TRBV30 and TRBJ1-5, reads SQTIHQWPATLVQPVGSPLSLECTVEGTSNPNLYWYRQAAGRGLQLLFYSVGIGQISSEVPQNLSASRPQDRQFILSSKKLLLSDSGFYLCAWSVDRGHGPQHFGDGTRLSIL.

The chain has TRBV18 and TRBJ2-5; 8 bases match TRBD1. V dropped 5 bases and J dropped 5; count of bases not matched to a gene: 10. The CDR3 consists of 15 residues. Germline CDR1 reads KGHSH; CDR2 reads LQKENI. CDR3 residues: CASSTRQGRSETQYF. The CDR3 DNA sequence: TGTGCCAGCTCAACGAGACAGGGGAGGTCGGAGACCCAGTACTTC.

The V and J genes are TRBV5-1 and TRBJ2-2, with 11 bases identical to TRBD2. The CDR3 is 16 residues long. V was clipped by 4 bases and J by 3 bases; unmatched bases: 5. Germline-derived CDR1 and CDR2 are SGHRS and YFSETQ. The CDR3 DNA is TGCGCCAGCAGCCAGGGACTAGCGGCCTACACCGGGGAGCTGTTTTTT. It is translated as CASSQGLAAYTGELFF.

V and J are TRBV28 and TRBJ1-5; maybe TRBD1 (5 bases). The germline V and J ends were trimmed by 4 bases and 7 bases, with 11 bases remaining between them. In germline, CDR1 is MDHEN, CDR2 SYDVKM. The length of the CDR3 is 13 residues. For the CDR3, the DNA is TGTGCCAGCAGTTCAGGGTTCCCCCAGCCCCAGCATTTT. Amino acid sequence: CASSSGFPQPQHF.

The chain carries TRBV9 and TRBJ2-3; 9 nucleotides agree with TRBD1. Germline CDR1 is SGDLS and CDR2 is YYNGEE. The V segment lost 4 bases and the J segment 2 bases; nucleotides outside the gene matches: 5. The length of the CDR3 is 15 residues. Here the CDR3 DNA reads TGTGCCAGCAGCATACAGGGGGCTTACACAGATACGCAGTATTTT. Translation: CASSIQGAYTDTQYF.

V gene TRBV18 combines with J gene TRBJ1-6; no firm D call. Germline V gene data show CDR1 as KGHSH and CDR2 as LQKENI. V was clipped by 6 bases and J by 7 bases, with 13 bases between them. The CDR3 extends over 14 amino acids. The CDR3 loop reads CASSEEVNNSPLHF. In DNA form, the CDR3 reads TGTGCCAGCTCCGAAGAGGTAAACAATTCACCCCTCCACTTT.

The chain recombines TRBV30 with TRBJ1-2, with TRBD1 identical over 7 bases. V dropped 8 bases and J dropped 4; count of bases not matched to a gene: 19. The CDR3 runs 16 residues. The germline V gene has CDR1 GTSNPN and CDR2 SVGIG (reference sequence). The chain's CDR3 is CARNKGERQGAYGYTF. CDR3 coding DNA: TGTGCCCGGAATAAGGGGGAGAGACAGGGCGCCTATGGCTACACCTTC.

The rearrangement uses TRBV9 and TRBJ1-4; D might be TRBD1 (5 bases). The V and J ends lost 1 base and 5 bases respectively, with 12 bases between them. There are 15 residues in the CDR3. From germline, CDR1 is SGDLS and CDR2 YYNGEE. CDR3 in DNA: TGTGCCAGCAGCGTACATCAGGGCGGAAATGAAAAACTGTTTTTT. This sequence encodes CASSVHQGGNEKLFF.

The V and J genes are TRBV13 and TRBJ2-3, with D possibly being TRBD2 (5 bases). There are 14 residues in the CDR3. V lost 2 bases to trimming and J lost 1 base, with 7 bases between them. Germline V gene data show CDR1 as PRHDT and CDR2 as FYEKMQ (reference sequence). The CDR3 reads CASSLKGGTDTQYF. As DNA, the CDR3 is TGTGCCAGCAGCTTAAAGGGAGGCACAGATACGCAGTATTTT.

The chain is built from TRBV18 and TRBJ2-7, with D tentatively TRBD2 (5 bases). The length of the CDR3 is 13 residues. Germline assignment: CDR1 KGHSH and CDR2 LQKENI. With 3 bases removed from V and 3 bases from J, the gap between germline ends came to 9 bases. The CDR3 reads CASSPRTVYEQYF. The CDR3, as DNA: TGTGCCAGCTCACCGAGGACTGTCTACGAGCAGTACTTC.

The chain carries TRBV18 and TRBJ1-5; possibly TRBD1 for D (6 bases). Trimming left V 2 bases short and J 4 bases short, with 9 bases between. The CDR3 runs to 14 residues. Germline lookup yields CDR1 KGHSH and CDR2 LQKENI. CDR3 coding DNA: TGTGCCAGCTCACCAGCGACAGGAAATCAGCCCCAGCATTTT. Its translation is CASSPATGNQPQHF.

Here the CDR3 reads CASSQGGQLMFF. CDR3 sequence (DNA): TGTGCCAGCAGCCAAGGAGGACAGTTGATGTTTTTT. The J gene is TRBJ1-4, the V gene TRBV14, with a possible D match to TRBD1 (6 bases). V lost 1 base, J lost 15 bases, and 12 bases lay in between. This CDR3 has 12 residues. Germline lookup yields CDR1 SGHDN and CDR2 FVKESK. The variable domain in full, completed from reference TRBV14 and TRBJ1-4, reads EAGVTQFPSHSVIEKGQTVTLRCDPISGHDNLYWYRRVMGKEIKFLLHFVKESKQDESGMPNNRFLAERTGGTYSTLKVQPAELEDSGVYFCASSQGGQLMFFGSGTQLSVL.

The chain joins TRBV5-1 to TRBJ2-1; D gene unclear. The V end was cut by 0 bases, the J end by 3 bases, with 10 bases between. Germline lookup yields CDR1 SGHRS and CDR2 YFSETQ. This CDR3 has 15 amino acids. CDR3 nucleotide sequence: TGCGCCAGCAGCTTGGCAGTAGCCCTCTACAATGAGCAGTTCTTC. It encodes CASSLAVALYNEQFF.

The chain carries TRBV18 and TRBJ2-7; weak D call: TRBD1 (6 bases). CDR1 and CDR2 (germline): KGHSH, LQKENI. The CDR3 runs 12 residues. V lost 4 bases to trimming and J lost 7 bases, with 11 bases between them. The CDR3 DNA is TGTGCCAGCTCACTCTCCAGGGGAGAGCAGTACTTC. Amino acid sequence: CASSLSRGEQYF.

This clone showed up just a few times. The chain's CDR3 is CASSQGGTGANVLTF. In DNA form, the CDR3 reads TGTGCCAGCAGCCAGGGAGGGACTGGGGCCAACGTCCTGACTTTC. This sequence joins TRBV14 and TRBJ2-6; 7 bases map to TRBD2. The CDR3 is made up of 15 amino acids. Germline trimming cut 3 bases from V and 2 bases from J; bases unmatched to any gene: 1. Germline values: CDR1 SGHDN, CDR2 FVKESK.

The chain is built from TRBV23-1 and TRBJ2-1, with TRBD2 identical over 14 bases. TRBV23-1 is marked as an open reading frame, function uncertain. J lost 10 bases, V lost 4 bases, and 9 bases had no gene match. This CDR3 has 16 amino acids. The chain's CDR3 is CASSPGTSGSRGEQFF. The DNA for the CDR3 is TGCGCCAGCAGTCCAGGGACTAGCGGGAGTCGAGGGGAGCAGTTCTTC.

In its sample, this clone was seen once. The chain employs TRBV19 and TRBJ1-5; maybe TRBD1 (5 bases). CDR3 length equals 17 residues. The V gene's germline CDR1 is LNHDA and CDR2 SQIVND (reference sequence). The V end lost 4 bases, the J end lost 0 bases, and 16 bases lay between the germline ends. The CDR3 loop is CASSNPVGAASNQPQHF. In nucleotides, the CDR3 is TGTGCCAGTAGTAATCCGGTTGGGGCTGCTAGCAATCAGCCCCAGCATTTT.

In this sample, this clone turned up once. The chain links TRBV24-1 to TRBJ1-3, with a tentative D call TRBD1 (5 bases). Trimming cost V 12 bases and J 0 bases, with 20 bases left between them. Germline CDR1 is KGHDR and CDR2 is SFDVKD. The CDR3 covers 16 residues. The CDR3 region is CAPDNKEGYSGNTIYF. DNA for the CDR3: TGTGCCCCCGATAATAAGGAGGGGTACTCTGGAAACACCATATATTTT.

V gene TRBV5-6 combines with J gene TRBJ2-7; 9 positions agree with TRBD1. V shed 0 bases and J 6 bases; nucleotides not matched to a gene: 4. Germline assignment: CDR1 SGHDT and CDR2 YYEEEE. There are 14 residues in the CDR3. CDR3 region: CASSLVQGASEQYF. The CDR3, as DNA: TGTGCCAGCAGCTTGGTACAGGGGGCTAGCGAGCAGTACTTC.

This clone occurred once. The chain is built from TRBV28 and TRBJ1-2; 9 bases match TRBD1. The trim removed 6 bases at V and 5 bases at J, leaving 13 bases unmatched. Germline-derived CDR1 and CDR2 are MDHEN and SYDVKM. The CDR3 has 16 residues. The CDR3 nucleotides read TGTGCCAGCAGCCCAACGGGACAGGGATTCGGGTATGGCTACACCTTC. Protein: CASSPTGQGFGYGYTF.

The chain joins TRBV11-3 to TRBJ2-1, with a weak D call TRBD2 (6 bases). The V gene's germline CDR1 is SGHNT and CDR2 YENEEA. The CDR3 is 13 residues long. Trimming pared 5 bases from V and 7 bases from J, leaving 12 bases between. The CDR3 sequence: CASSPGRGNEQFF. In nucleotides, the CDR3 is TGTGCCAGCAGCCCAGGTCGGGGGAATGAGCAGTTCTTC.

V gene TRBV15 combines with J gene TRBJ2-3; TRBD1 matches at 7 bases. Per the germline V gene, CDR1 is LNHNV and CDR2 is YYDKDF (reference sequence). The CDR3 is 16 amino acids. V shed 3 bases, J shed 0 bases, and the junction held 6 bases outside the gene matches. DNA for the CDR3: TGTGCCACCAGCAGCAACAGGGGTACCAGCACAGATACGCAGTATTTT. Its protein is CATSSNRGTSTDTQYF.

The chain joins TRBV28 to TRBJ2-3; D possibly corresponds to TRBD1 (5 bases). The V gene lost 4 bases and the J gene lost 2 bases, with 10 bases spanning the gap. CDR1 is MDHEN, CDR2 SYDVKM, per germline. There are 14 residues in the CDR3. The CDR3 bases are TGTGCCAGCAGTTCTGCAGGGCCCACAGATACGCAGTATTTT. It specifies CASSSAGPTDTQYF.